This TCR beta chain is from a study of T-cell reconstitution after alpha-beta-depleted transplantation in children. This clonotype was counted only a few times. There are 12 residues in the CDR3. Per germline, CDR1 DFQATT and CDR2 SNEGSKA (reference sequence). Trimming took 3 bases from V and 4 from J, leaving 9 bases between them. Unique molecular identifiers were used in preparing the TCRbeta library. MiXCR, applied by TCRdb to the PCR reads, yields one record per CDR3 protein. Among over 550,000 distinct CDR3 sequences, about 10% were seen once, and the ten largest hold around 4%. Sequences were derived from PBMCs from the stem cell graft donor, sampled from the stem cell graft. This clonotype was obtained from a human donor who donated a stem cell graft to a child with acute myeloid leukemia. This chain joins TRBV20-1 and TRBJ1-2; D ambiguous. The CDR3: CSASRSSYGYTF. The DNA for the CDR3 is TGCAGTGCTAGCCGCAGCTCCTATGGCTACACCTTC.